A selection of T cell receptor beta chains follows, all from one sample in a study of cytomegalovirus exposure and HLA in healthy donors. Sequenced by immunoSEQ multiplex PCR; TCRdb stores in-frame clones only, minus some. The sample carries more than 150,000 clones, over 65% recorded once. The sample was PBMCs. The origin of the receptors is a young man in good health and CMV-seropositive. Each CDR3 is given with its conserved first and last residue. D genes are given only for firm matches. Clone size is given for some rows only: seen once, a few or many times, or a class if the clone is expanded.

-	TRBJ1-5	TRBV4-1	-	TGCGCCAGCAGCCACCTTGACACGGCGGGGCCCCAGCATTTT	CASSHLDTAGPQHF
many	TRBJ2-7	TRBV28	-	TGTGCCAGCAGTTTATCAATCTACGGGCAGTACTTC	CASSLSIYGQYF
once	TRBJ1-1	TRBV7-6	TRBD1	TGTGCCAGCAGAGCTGACAGGGAGGACACTGAAGCTTTCTTT	CASRADREDTEAFF
-	TRBJ2-1	TRBV2	TRBD2	TGTGCCAGCACTAGCGGGAGCAATGAGCAGTTCTTC	CASTSGSNEQFF
-	TRBJ2-2	TRBV30	-	TGTGCTGCAGGAGGGAGCAGGGAGGTCGTCCCCGGGGAGCTGTTTTTT	CAAGGSREVVPGELFF
-	TRBJ2-7	TRBV6-6	-	TGTGCCAGCAGTTACTCGGGCAGCACTTCCTACGAGCAGTACTTC	CASSYSGSTSYEQYF
-	TRBJ1-1	TRBV2	-	TGTGCCAGCAGCCAGAACGGGGGGGACACTGAAGCTTTCTTT	CASSQNGGDTEAFF
-	TRBJ2-7	TRBV10-1	TRBD2	TGCGCCAGCGCTCATTCGGGGGGGCGAATCTACGAGCAGTACTTC	CASAHSGGRIYEQYF
-	TRBJ2-7	TRBV27	-	TGTGCCAGCAGTTATGCCGGGGGGCGGTGGGGCGAGCAGTACTTC	CASSYAGGRWGEQYF
once	TRBJ2-3	TRBV7-2	TRBD2	TGTGCCAGCCTAGCGGGCGCGGGAGATACGCAGTATTTT	CASLAGAGDTQYF
-	TRBJ2-7	TRBV7-2	TRBD2	TGTGCCAGCAGCCTTAGCGGGTGGGTCGGCGAGCAGTACTTC	CASSLSGWVGEQYF
-	TRBJ2-7	TRBV11-2	-	TGTGCCAGCAGCGCAGGGAGGTACGAGCAGTACTTC	CASSAGRYEQYF
-	TRBJ2-7	TRBV7-9	TRBD1	TGTGCCAGCAGCCGAGGGACAGGGGCCTACGAGCAGTACTTC	CASSRGTGAYEQYF
-	TRBJ2-5	TRBV7-2	TRBD2	TGTGCCAGCAGCTTAGCCGCTAGCGGGTGGTCGGAGACCCAGTACTTC	CASSLAASGWSETQYF
once	TRBJ2-7	TRBV4-1	-	TGCGCCAGCAGCCAAGGAACAGGGCCATCCTACGAGCAGTACTTC	CASSQGTGPSYEQYF
-	TRBJ2-7	TRBV11-3	-	TGTGCCAGCAGCTTAGGGAGCAGGGACTACGAGCAGTACTTC	CASSLGSRDYEQYF
few	TRBJ2-7	TRBV7-9	-	TGTGCCAGCAGCTTGGGAGGTGAAGGCGAGCAGTACTTC	CASSLGGEGEQYF
once	TRBJ2-3	TRBV5-1	-	TGCGCCAGCAGCTTGGAGGGCAGGGAGGATTTGCCAGATACGCAGTATTTT	CASSLEGREDLPDTQYF
-	TRBJ1-5	TRBV27	-	TGTGCCAGCAGTTTAAGGGGTAATCAGCCCCAGCATTTT	CASSLRGNQPQHF
-	TRBJ2-7	TRBV9	TRBD2	TGTGCCAGCAGTTGGTTGGGACTAGCGGGACTCCACGAGCAGTACTTC	CASSWLGLAGLHEQYF
-	TRBJ2-7	TRBV6-5	-	TGTGCCAGCAGGTCGAGCACCTACTCCTACGAGCAGTACTTC	CASRSSTYSYEQYF
-	TRBJ2-7	TRBV30	TRBD1	TGTGCCTGGGACCGGGACAGGGGGCCTTCGGAGCAGTACTTC	CAWDRDRGPSEQYF
few	TRBJ2-7	TRBV6-5	-	TGTGCCAGCAGTTATTCCTCCTCTCGGAGCGAGCAGTACTTC	CASSYSSSRSEQYF
-	TRBJ2-1	TRBV29-1	TRBD2	TGCAGCGCAAGGGGACTAGCGGGAGTTGAGCAGTTCTTC	CSARGLAGVEQFF
-	TRBJ2-3	TRBV5-4	-	TGTGCCAGCAGTTCGCCGTTTCGGGGGACAGACACAGATACGCAGTATTTT	CASSSPFRGTDTDTQYF
-	TRBJ2-7	TRBV6-5	-	TGTGCCAGCAGTTACGGGCAGGGGTCCTACGAGCAGTACTTC	CASSYGQGSYEQYF
-	TRBJ2-6	TRBV19	-	TGTGCCAGTAGCGCCGACAGGTCTGGGGCCAACGTCCTGACTTTC	CASSADRSGANVLTF
-	TRBJ2-1	TRBV7-9	TRBD2	TGTGCCAGCAGCTTAAGCGGGACCCCCTACAATGAGCAGTTCTTC	CASSLSGTPYNEQFF
-	TRBJ2-7	TRBV19	TRBD2	TGTGCCAGTAGTATAAGAGCGGGAGAGGGGCAGTACTTC	CASSIRAGEGQYF